Presented here are 21 T cell receptor beta chains from one specimen sequenced in a study of blood T cell repertoires in COVID-19. Using immunoSEQ multiplex PCR, the repertoire was profiled, and TCRdb retains in-frame clones only, with some absent. The sample lists around 84,000 clones, around 88% seen once, with roughly 36% in the top ten. The source material was peripheral blood. These receptors all stem from a man older than 75 with active or convalescent COVID-19.

V gene TRBV7-2 combines with J gene TRBJ1-1; the match to TRBD1 covers 7 bases. CDR1 is SGHTA, CDR2 FQGNSA, per germline. V was pared by 5 bases and J by 5 bases, with 8 bases of the junction left unmatched. The CDR3 has 14 residues. CDR3 in DNA: TGTGCCAGCAGCAAGGGGGCCCTAGGTACTGAAGCTTTCTTT. It codes for CASSKGALGTEAFF.

This clone was detected many times. The sample contains more than one DNA sequence encoding this CDR3. The chain uses TRBV11-2 and TRBJ1-3; D remains unclear. Germline V CDR1 and CDR2: SGHAT, FQNNGV. This CDR3 region has 13 residues. Trimming took 3 bases from V and 4 from J, leaving 7 bases between them. The CDR3 here is CASSFLEGNTIYF. For the CDR3, the DNA is TGTGCCAGCAGCTTCTTGGAGGGAAACACCATATATTTT.

The DNA for the CDR3 is TGCAGCGTTGACGAGACTAGCGACAGGACGCAGTATTTT. It codes for CSVDETSDRTQYF. The chain is built from TRBV29-1 and TRBJ2-3, with TRBD2 matching 8 bases. The V gene's germline CDR1 is SQVTM and CDR2 ANQGSEA. V lost 3 bases to trimming and J lost 9 bases; unmatched junction nucleotides: 8. The CDR3 consists of 13 residues.

The chain combines TRBV30 with TRBJ1-2; weak D call: TRBD1 (6 bases). The V gene lost 3 bases and the J gene lost 4 bases, with 15 bases spanning the gap. CDR3 size: 14 residues. CDR1 is GTSNPN, CDR2 SVGIG, per germline (reference sequence). CDR3 region: CAWRTPGDPYGYTF. Here the CDR3 DNA reads TGTGCCTGGAGAACTCCAGGGGATCCCTATGGCTACACCTTC.

This clone was picked up a small number of times. J is TRBJ2-1 and V is TRBV4-3; possible D gene TRBD2, 6 bases. The CDR3 runs 13 residues. Germline lookup yields CDR1 LGHNA and CDR2 YSLEER. V was clipped by 0 bases and J by 13 bases, with 13 bases between them. In DNA, the CDR3 is TGCGCCAGCAGCCAAGAAGGCTGGGAGGAACAGTTCTTC. Translating gives CASSQEGWEEQFF.

The chain combines TRBV18 with TRBJ1-6, with D maybe TRBD1 (6 bases). Trimming took off 3 bases at V and 3 bases at J, with 9 bases between the two ends. Germline CDR1 KGHSH, CDR2 LQKENI. This CDR3 has 15 residues. CDR3 sequence reads: CASSPLDSYNSPLHF. The CDR3 DNA is TGTGCCAGCTCACCCCTGGACAGCTATAATTCACCCCTCCACTTT.

The chain combines TRBV27 with TRBJ1-4; 9 bases agree with TRBD1. From germline, CDR1 is MNHEY and CDR2 SMNVEV (reference sequence). The ends lost 3 bases at V and 1 base at J; junction bases unmatched: 12. This CDR3 is built from 19 residues. This CDR3 reads CASSFRLTGQGRTNEKLFF. The CDR3 bases are TGTGCCAGCAGTTTCCGCCTTACCGGACAGGGGAGAACTAATGAAAAACTGTTTTTT.

This clone is a singleton in its sample. V is TRBV5-6 and J is TRBJ2-5, with no clear D. This CDR3 has 13 amino acids. V lost 0 bases and J 5 bases, leaving 8 bases between the germline ends. Germline loops: CDR1 SGHDT, CDR2 YYEEEE. Written as DNA, the CDR3 is TGTGCCAGCAGCTTGGACCCTCGGGAGACCCAGTACTTC. Translation: CASSLDPRETQYF.

J is TRBJ2-1 and V is TRBV7-9; 8 bases match TRBD2. The CDR3 is 16 amino acids. In germline, CDR1 is SEHNR, CDR2 FQNEAQ (reference sequence). J was trimmed by 5 bases and V by 5 bases; bases with no gene match: 11. CDR3 in DNA: TGTGCCAGCAGCCCTCCGCAGACTAGCGACCACAATGAGCAGTTCTTC. Encoded protein: CASSPPQTSDHNEQFF.

The chain employs TRBV19 and TRBJ1-3; the match to TRBD1 covers 8 bases. The CDR3 is 17 residues long. Germline CDR1 is LNHDA and CDR2 is SQIVND (reference sequence). Trimming removed 3 bases from V and 4 bases from J; junction bases left unmatched: 11. CDR3 DNA: TGTGCCAGTAGTATTCCGAGGACAGGGACCAGCGGAAACACCATATATTTT. This codes for CASSIPRTGTSGNTIYF.

This sequence joins TRBV12-1 and TRBJ2-2; no DNA check was done on the table's D call, TRBD2. TRBV12-1 constitutes a pseudogene. The CDR3 is made up of 17 amino acids. CDR3 nucleotides: TGTGCCAGCAGCATGGGACTAGCGGGAATGAACACCGGGGAGCTGTTTTTT. Its translation: CASSMGLAGMNTGELFF.

V and J are TRBV5-5 and TRBJ2-5; 8 bases are a match to TRBD1. This CDR3 comprises 16 residues. V was clipped by 5 bases and J by 0 bases; unmatched bases: 9. The germline gives CDR1 SGHKS, CDR2 YYEKEE (reference sequence). CDR3 region: CASRHYRGSHQETQYF. The CDR3 DNA follows: TGTGCCAGCAGACACTACAGGGGGAGTCACCAAGAGACCCAGTACTTC.

The rearrangement uses TRBV27 and TRBJ2-6, with D possibly TRBD1 on 5 matching bases. Germline V lookup: CDR1 MNHEY, CDR2 SMNVEV (reference sequence). The CDR3 consists of 15 residues. The germline V and J ends were trimmed by 5 bases and 3 bases, with 11 bases remaining between them. The CDR3 loop is CASSPQGRGANVLTF. The CDR3 nucleotides read TGTGCCAGCAGTCCCCAGGGTCGTGGGGCCAACGTCCTGACTTTC. The full variable domain, in which reference TRBV27 and TRBJ2-6 provide the parts outside the CDR3, is EAQVTQNPRYLITVTGKKLTVTCSQNMNHEYMSWYRQDPGLGLRQIYYSMNVEVTDKGDVPEGYKVSRKEKRNFPLILESPSPNQTSLYFCASSPQGRGANVLTFGAGSRLTVL.

The chain uses TRBV20-1 and TRBJ2-1; 7 bases align to TRBD2. The V and J ends lost 5 bases and 6 bases, in that order; junction bases with no gene match: 1. The CDR3 length is 11 residues. Germline V gene sequence: CDR1 DFQATT, CDR2 SNEGSKA (reference sequence). The CDR3 DNA is TGCAGTGCTGGACTAGTCAATGAGCAGTTCTTC. It yields the protein CSAGLVNEQFF.

This chain uses TRBV5-6 with TRBJ1-6; the D gene is possibly TRBD1 (5 bases). V lost 0 bases and J lost 5, with 12 bases in between. The CDR3 is 16 residues long. The germline V gene has CDR1 SGHDT and CDR2 YYEEEE. CDR3 loop: CASSLVTATNNSPLHF. DNA of the CDR3: TGTGCCAGCAGCTTGGTGACAGCCACCAATAATTCACCCCTCCACTTT.

The V gene is TRBV6-5, the J gene TRBJ2-1, with TRBD1 matching over 8 bases. Germline V lookup: CDR1 MNHEY, CDR2 SVGAGI. The CDR3 has 16 amino acids. V lost 0 bases and J lost 8; bases outside the gene matches: 9. CDR3 nucleotides: TGTGCCAGCAGTTACTCAAGGACAGGGCTTCGGGATGAGCAGTTCTTC. Amino acid sequence: CASSYSRTGLRDEQFF.

The V and J genes are TRBV2 and TRBJ1-2, with 8 bases matching TRBD1. J was trimmed by 3 bases and V by 8 bases; bases with no gene match: 11. CDR1 and CDR2 (germline): SNHLY, FYNNEI. This CDR3 has 15 amino acids. In DNA, the CDR3 is TGTGCCAGCGGGGACAGGAGAATTATCGACTATGGCTACACCTTC. Its protein product is CASGDRRIIDYGYTF.

V usage is TRBV7-2 and J usage is TRBJ1-3; weak D call: TRBD1 (6 bases). The CDR3 has 15 residues. Germline CDR1 and CDR2: SGHTA and FQGNSA. V was cut by 2 bases and J by 0 bases, with 8 bases left in between. The CDR3 region is CASSLTGNSGNTIYF. DNA of the CDR3: TGTGCCAGCAGCTTAACAGGGAACTCTGGAAACACCATATATTTT. The full variable domain, its missing parts supplied by reference TRBV7-2 and TRBJ1-3, is GAGVSQSPSNKVTEKGKDVELRCDPISGHTALYWYRQSLGQGLEFLIYFQGNSAPDKSGLPSDRFSAERTGGSVSTLTIQRTQQEDSAVYLCASSLTGNSGNTIYFGEGSWLTVV.

The rearrangement uses TRBV7-8 and TRBJ2-7, with a possible D match to TRBD1 (5 bases). Germline CDR1 reads SGHVS; CDR2 reads FQNEAQ. This CDR3 comprises 13 residues. V was trimmed by 3 bases and J by 5 bases, leaving 11 bases between them. CDR3 DNA sequence: TGTGCCAGCAGCTTGCAGGGAAGGGACGAGCAGTACTTC. Residues: CASSLQGRDEQYF.

The genes are TRBV30 and TRBJ1-5, with D perhaps TRBD1 (6 bases). CDR1 and CDR2 (germline): GTSNPN, SVGIG (reference sequence). Trimming shortened V by 5 bases and J by 3 bases, and 14 bases separated the two germline ends. This CDR3 comprises 14 residues. CDR3 DNA: TGTGCCTGGGTCCAGGGGATGAACAATCAGCCCCAGCATTTT. Protein product: CAWVQGMNNQPQHF.

V and J are TRBV10-3 and TRBJ1-2; perhaps TRBD1 as D (6 bases). Germline V gene data show CDR1 as ENHRY and CDR2 as SYGVKD. Trimming took 0 bases from V and 8 from J, leaving 13 bases between them. This CDR3 has 14 residues. CDR3 in amino acids: CAISESIRTVGYTF. As DNA, the CDR3 is TGTGCCATCAGTGAGTCAATAAGGACAGTAGGCTACACCTTC.